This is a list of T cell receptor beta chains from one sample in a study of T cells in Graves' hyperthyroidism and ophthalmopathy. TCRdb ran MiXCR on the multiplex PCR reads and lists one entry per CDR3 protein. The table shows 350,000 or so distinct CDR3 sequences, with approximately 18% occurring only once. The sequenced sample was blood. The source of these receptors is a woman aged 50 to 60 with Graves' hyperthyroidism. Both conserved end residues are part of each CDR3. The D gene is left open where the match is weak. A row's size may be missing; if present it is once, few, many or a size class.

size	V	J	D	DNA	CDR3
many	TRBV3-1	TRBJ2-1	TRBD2	TGTGCCAGCAGCCAAGATGCAAGCGGGGCCTACAATGAGCAGTTCTTC	CASSQDASGAYNEQFF
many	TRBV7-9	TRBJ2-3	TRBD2	TGTGCCAGCAGCATTCCCGGGACTAGCGGCACAGATACGCAGTATTTT	CASSIPGTSGTDTQYF
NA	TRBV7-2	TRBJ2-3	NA	TGTGCCAGCAGCCCCAACGTCTGGGCTGGCACAGATACGCAGTATTTT	CASSPNVWAGTDTQYF
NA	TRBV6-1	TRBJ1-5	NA	TGTGCCAGTCTCCGGGCGGATAGCAATCAGCCCCAGCATTTT	CASLRADSNQPQHF
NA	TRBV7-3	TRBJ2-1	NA	TGTGCCAGCAGCTTATTCTTCAGGCCGAATGAGCAGTTCTTC	CASSLFFRPNEQFF
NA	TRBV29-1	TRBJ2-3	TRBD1	TGCAGCGTTCCAACGACAGGGGGAAGCACAGATACGCAGTATTTT	CSVPTTGGSTDTQYF
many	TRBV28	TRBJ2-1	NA	TGTGCCAGCAGCCCCTACAGGGTAAACTACAATGAGCAGTTCTTC	CASSPYRVNYNEQFF
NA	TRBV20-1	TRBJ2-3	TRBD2	TGCAGTGCTAGAGATTGGGAGCGGGAGGGCACAGATACGCAGTATTTT	CSARDWEREGTDTQYF
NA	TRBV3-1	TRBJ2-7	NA	TGTGCCAGCAGCCTCACAAATCTAGGCAGAACCTACGAGCAGTACTTC	CASSLTNLGRTYEQYF
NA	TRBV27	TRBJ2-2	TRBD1	TGTGCCAGCAGTTCGCTGGACAGGGGGCCGAGGAGCACCGGGGAGCTGTTTTTT	CASSSLDRGPRSTGELFF
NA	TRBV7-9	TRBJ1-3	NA	TGTGCCAGCAGCACACCCCGGGACATCCGACGGGTAGTTTCTGGAAACACCATATATTTT	CASSTPRDIRRVVSGNTIYF
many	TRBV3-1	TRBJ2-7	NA	TGTGCCAGCAGCCAAGGATGGTCTAGCACCTCCTACGAGCAGTACTTC	CASSQGWSSTSYEQYF
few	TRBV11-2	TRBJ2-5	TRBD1	TGTGCCAGCAGCCGAGGACAGGACCAAGAGACCCAGTACTTC	CASSRGQDQETQYF
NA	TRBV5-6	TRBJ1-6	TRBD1	TGTGCCAGCAGCGAAGCCGGGACAGGGGCCGGCAGCCGGTATTCACCCCTCCACTTT	CASSEAGTGAGSRYSPLHF
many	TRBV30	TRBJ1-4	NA	TGTGCCTGGAGTGTGCAGCAGGGAGAAAAACTGTTTTTT	CAWSVQQGEKLFF
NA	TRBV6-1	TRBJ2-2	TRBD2	TGTGCCAGCCGCCGCATAGCGGGGAACACCGGGGAGCTGTTTTTT	CASRRIAGNTGELFF
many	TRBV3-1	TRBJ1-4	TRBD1	TGTGCCAGCAGCCAAGAGCTGGGACAGGGATCTGGAAAACTGTTTTTT	CASSQELGQGSGKLFF
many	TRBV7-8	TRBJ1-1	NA	TGTGCCAGCAGCCTAGGCCAGGACGGTGAAGCTTTCTTT	CASSLGQDGEAFF
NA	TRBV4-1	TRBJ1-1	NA	TGCGCCAGCAGCCAAGATCCCACATCGTCCACTGAAGCTTTCTTT	CASSQDPTSSTEAFF
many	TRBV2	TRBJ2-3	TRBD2	TGTGCCAGCAGTTCCCGGACTAGCGGAGGCACAGATACGCAGTATTTT	CASSSRTSGGTDTQYF
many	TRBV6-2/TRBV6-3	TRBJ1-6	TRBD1	TGTGCCAGCAGTTTGCGACAGGGGGCGAGAAATTCACCCCTCCACTTT	CASSLRQGARNSPLHF
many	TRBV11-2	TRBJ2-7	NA	TGTGCCAGCAGCTTAGATTGGGGGCTTCTCGAGCAGTACTTC	CASSLDWGLLEQYF
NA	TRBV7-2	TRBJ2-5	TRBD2	TGTGCCAGCAGCCACTACAGCGGGGGCACCCAAGAGACCCAGTACTTC	CASSHYSGGTQETQYF
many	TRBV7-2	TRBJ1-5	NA	TGTGCCAGCAGCTTAAGATACGGACAGCCCCAGCATTTT	CASSLRYGQPQHF
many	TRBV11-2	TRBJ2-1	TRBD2	TGTGCCAGCAGCTTGCTAGCGGGGGGCCCCAGGAGGAATGAGCAGTTCTTC	CASSLLAGGPRRNEQFF
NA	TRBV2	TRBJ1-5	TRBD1	TGTGCCAGCAGGGGAGGGACAGGTAATCAGCCCCAGCATTTT	CASRGGTGNQPQHF
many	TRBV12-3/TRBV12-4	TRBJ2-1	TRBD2	TGTGCCAGCAGTGTCAGCGGGGGGGCTAACTACAATGAGCAGTTCTTC	CASSVSGGANYNEQFF
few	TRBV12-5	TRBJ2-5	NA	TGTGCTAGTGGTTTGGTACGACAGGAGGGGTCCCAAGAGACCCAGTACTTC	CASGLVRQEGSQETQYF
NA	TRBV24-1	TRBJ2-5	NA	TGTGCCACCTCCGGGACTGGGGGACAAGAGACCCAGTACTTC	CATSGTGGQETQYF
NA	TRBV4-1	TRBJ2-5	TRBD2	TGCGCCAGCAGCCAAGTTACTAGCGGGATTCTCGCCCAGTACTTC	CASSQVTSGILAQYF
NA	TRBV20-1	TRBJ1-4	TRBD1	TGCAGTGCTAGAGATTCTGGGACAGGGGGCGAAAAACTGTTTTTT	CSARDSGTGGEKLFF
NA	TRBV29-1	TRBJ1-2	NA	TGCAGCGCATTGCTTCCCTCCTATGGCTACACCTTC	CSALLPSYGYTF
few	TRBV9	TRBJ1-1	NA	TGTGCCAGCAGCGCTATCGACAGCACTGAAGCTTTCTTT	CASSAIDSTEAFF
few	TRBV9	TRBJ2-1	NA	TGTGCCAGCAGCGTAACCTCGGGCCACTCCTACAATGAGCAGTTCTTC	CASSVTSGHSYNEQFF
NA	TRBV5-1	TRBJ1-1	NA	TGCGCCAGCAGCTTTGACGGTGTAGGGACTGAAGCTTTCTTT	CASSFDGVGTEAFF
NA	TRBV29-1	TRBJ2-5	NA	TGCAGCGTTGGCCCAGGGCAAGAGACCCAGTACTTC	CSVGPGQETQYF
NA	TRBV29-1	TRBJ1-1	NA	TGCAGCGTTGCCGGGGAGAACACTGAAGCTTTCTTT	CSVAGENTEAFF
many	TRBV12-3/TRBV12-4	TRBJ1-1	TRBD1	TGTGCCAGCAGTTTGGGGACAGGGGCCCGGGCCGCTTTCTTT	CASSLGTGARAAFF
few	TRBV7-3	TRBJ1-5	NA	TGTGCCAGCAGCTTAATCGGGCCGAGCGGTAAAAACACAGATACGCAGCATTTT	CASSLIGPSGKNTDTQHF
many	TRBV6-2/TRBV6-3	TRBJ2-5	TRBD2	TGTGCCAGCAGTTATGCGGGAGCCGGCCAAGAGACCCAGTACTTC	CASSYAGAGQETQYF
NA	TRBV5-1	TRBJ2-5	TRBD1	TGCGCCAGCAGTCCTGGATCTACAGGGGGCCTAGAGACCCAGTACTTC	CASSPGSTGGLETQYF
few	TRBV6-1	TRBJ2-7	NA	TGTGCCAGCAGTGCCTCAAGCAGGGAAGGCGAGCAGTACTTC	CASSASSREGEQYF
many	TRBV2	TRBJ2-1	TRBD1	TGTGCCAGCACTGGGACAGGGGGCTGGAATGAGCAGTTCTTC	CASTGTGGWNEQFF
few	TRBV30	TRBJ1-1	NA	TGTGCCTGGAGTACAATGACAGGTGCGAACACTGAAGCTTTCTTT	CAWSTMTGANTEAFF
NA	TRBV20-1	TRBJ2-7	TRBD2	TGCAGTGCTCCTTCTCCGACTAGCGGTAGCTCCTACGAGCAGTACTTC	CSAPSPTSGSSYEQYF
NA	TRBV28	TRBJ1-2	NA	TGTGCCAGCAGTACCCGGAACGCCAGGAATGGCTACACCTTC	CASSTRNARNGYTF